This T cell receptor beta chain was sequenced during a study of shared clonotypes between healthy human individuals. Data came from immunoSEQ multiplex PCR; TCRdb stores just in-frame clones and leaves some out. The sample includes approximately 2.4 million clones, 90% to 96% of them seen just once. The germline V and J ends were trimmed by 6 bases and 0 bases, with 11 bases remaining between them. Germline CDR1 MNHNS, CDR2 SASEGT. This CDR3 is built from 15 residues. This clonotype was obtained from a man aged 18 to 29 in good health. What was sequenced was naive CD4+ T cells sorted from blood. The subset is: CD45RA+ positively selected. The chain links TRBV6-1 to TRBJ2-2; D perhaps matches TRBD1 (6 bases). CDR3 sequence (DNA): TGTGCCAGCAGAGGACAGAGGCCGAACACCGGGGAGCTGTTTTTT. It specifies CASRGQRPNTGELFF.